The T cell receptor (beta chain) described here comes from a study of blood T cells in healthy people across ages. Study details: There was about one barcoded beta molecule captured by template switching per two T cells. Study-wide points: With donor CMV status unknown, expanded clonotype changes were possibly confounded. Estimated diversity across one million T cells was deemed an underestimate.

Healthy Caucasian individuals from Russia aged about 6 to 95 were enrolled as donors. Of note for this clonotype: The antigen is not known.

Trimming shortened V by 4 bases and J by 0 bases, and 13 bases separated the two germline ends. In germline, CDR1 is SGDLS, CDR2 YYNGEE. The CDR3 is made up of 15 amino acids. A sample-barcoded 5' primer and a J-beta primer mix were used in a second PCR of about 7 to 11 cycles. MiXCR, run by TCRdb on the 5' RACE reads, gives a single entry per CDR3 protein. This table has about 730,000 distinct CDR3 sequences, more than 40% appearing once. The receptor comes from an older woman in good health. This chain joins TRBV9 and TRBJ1-1; D unclear. The sequenced sample was blood. In DNA form, the CDR3 reads TGTGCCAGCAGCACCCAGACACGAATGAACACTGAAGCTTTCTTT. This encodes CASSTQTRMNTEAFF.